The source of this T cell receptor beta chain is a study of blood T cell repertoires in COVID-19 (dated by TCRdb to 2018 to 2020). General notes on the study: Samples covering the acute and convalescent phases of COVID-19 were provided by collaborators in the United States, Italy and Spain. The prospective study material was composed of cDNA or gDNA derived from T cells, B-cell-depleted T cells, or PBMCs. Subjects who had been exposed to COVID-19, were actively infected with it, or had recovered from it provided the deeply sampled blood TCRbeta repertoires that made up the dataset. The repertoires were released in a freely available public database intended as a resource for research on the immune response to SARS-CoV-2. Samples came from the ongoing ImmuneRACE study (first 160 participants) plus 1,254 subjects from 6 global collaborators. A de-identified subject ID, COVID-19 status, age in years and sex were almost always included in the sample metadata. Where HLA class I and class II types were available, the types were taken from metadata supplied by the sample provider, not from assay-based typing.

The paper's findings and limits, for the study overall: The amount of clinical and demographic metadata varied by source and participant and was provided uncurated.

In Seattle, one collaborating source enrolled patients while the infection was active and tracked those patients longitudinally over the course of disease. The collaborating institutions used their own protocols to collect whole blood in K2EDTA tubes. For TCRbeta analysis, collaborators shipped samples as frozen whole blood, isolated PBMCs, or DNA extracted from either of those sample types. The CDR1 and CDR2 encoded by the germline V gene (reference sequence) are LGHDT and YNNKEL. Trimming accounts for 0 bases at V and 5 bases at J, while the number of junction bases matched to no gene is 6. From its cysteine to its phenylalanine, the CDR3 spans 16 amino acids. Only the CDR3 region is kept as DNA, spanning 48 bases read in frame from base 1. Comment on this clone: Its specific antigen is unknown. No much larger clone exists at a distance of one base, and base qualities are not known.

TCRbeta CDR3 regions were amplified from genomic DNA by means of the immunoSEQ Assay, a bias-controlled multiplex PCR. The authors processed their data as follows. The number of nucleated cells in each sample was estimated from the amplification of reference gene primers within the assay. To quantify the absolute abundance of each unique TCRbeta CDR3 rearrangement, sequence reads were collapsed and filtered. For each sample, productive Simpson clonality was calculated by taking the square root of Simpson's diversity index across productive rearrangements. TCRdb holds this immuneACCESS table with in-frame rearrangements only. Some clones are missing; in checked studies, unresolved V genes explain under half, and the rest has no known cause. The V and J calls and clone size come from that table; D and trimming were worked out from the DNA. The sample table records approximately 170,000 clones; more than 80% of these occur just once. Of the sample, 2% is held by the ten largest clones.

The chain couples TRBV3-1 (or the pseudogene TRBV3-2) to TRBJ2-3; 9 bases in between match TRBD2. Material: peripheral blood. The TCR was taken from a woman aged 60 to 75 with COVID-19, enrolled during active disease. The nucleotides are TGTGCCAGCAGCCAAGATCCGGCGGGGGGGGGAGATACGCAGTATTTT. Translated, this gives CASSQDPAGGGDTQYF.